The sequence of this T cell receptor (beta chain) was determined in a study of memory CD4+ T cells and cytomegalovirus serostatus. Trimming removed 0 bases at V and 2 bases at J, with 10 bases between. In germline, CDR1 is SGHNT, CDR2 YYREEE (reference sequence). The CDR3 loop spans 15 amino acids. The study, taken as a whole, reports: Suggested: most of the CMV-linked TCR signature lies in CD4+ memory cells.

The sort gate was single viable CD3+CD4+CD8-CD45RO+ cells for memory CD4+ T cells. To note about this clone: Its antigen is as yet unknown.

TCRdb keeps only in-frame clones here, not all; method: immunoSEQ multiplex PCR. Of over 55,000 clones detected, roughly 80% appear once; the ten largest clones hold about 0.86%. The rearrangement links TRBV5-4 to TRBJ2-3; unclear D gene. The clonotype was recovered from an adult in good health and CMV-seronegative. The sequenced material came from memory CD4+ T cells from blood. The CDR3 here is CASSLAGAFTDTQYF. The DNA of the CDR3 is TGTGCCAGCAGCTTGGCCGGTGCTTTCACAGATACGCAGTATTTT.